This TCR beta chain was found in a study of STAT5B mutations in CD4+ large granular lymphocyte leukemia. For the study at large: Among healthy donors, a particular HLA allele went with more CDR3 'QG' motifs. The study, taken as a whole, reports: Compared with healthy controls (2/35), patient top clones favored TRBV06 (8/27). Main leukemic clonotypes were patient-specific, but 20% to 25% appeared at low frequency elsewhere. Patient CD4-sorted repertoires stayed more clonal than healthy ones after leukemic-clone removal.

The CDR3 runs 15 residues. The V end was cut by 1 base, the J end by 2 bases, with 12 bases between. Germline CDR1 and CDR2: SGHAT and FQNNGV. Sequencing was performed with immunoSEQ multiplex PCR; in TCRdb, only in-frame clones are kept and a portion is missing. Among 25,000 to 40,000 clones listed, about four fifths were seen once. With respect to this clone: The antigen is not known.

This rearrangement joins TRBV11-2 to TRBJ2-7; D is perhaps TRBD1 (6 bases). Material: CD4+ T cells from blood buffy coats. The clonotype was recovered from a human donor in good health. The CDR3 protein is CASSLVGGNTYEQYF. CDR3 coding DNA: TGTGCCAGCAGCTTAGTAGGGGGTAATACCTACGAGCAGTACTTC.